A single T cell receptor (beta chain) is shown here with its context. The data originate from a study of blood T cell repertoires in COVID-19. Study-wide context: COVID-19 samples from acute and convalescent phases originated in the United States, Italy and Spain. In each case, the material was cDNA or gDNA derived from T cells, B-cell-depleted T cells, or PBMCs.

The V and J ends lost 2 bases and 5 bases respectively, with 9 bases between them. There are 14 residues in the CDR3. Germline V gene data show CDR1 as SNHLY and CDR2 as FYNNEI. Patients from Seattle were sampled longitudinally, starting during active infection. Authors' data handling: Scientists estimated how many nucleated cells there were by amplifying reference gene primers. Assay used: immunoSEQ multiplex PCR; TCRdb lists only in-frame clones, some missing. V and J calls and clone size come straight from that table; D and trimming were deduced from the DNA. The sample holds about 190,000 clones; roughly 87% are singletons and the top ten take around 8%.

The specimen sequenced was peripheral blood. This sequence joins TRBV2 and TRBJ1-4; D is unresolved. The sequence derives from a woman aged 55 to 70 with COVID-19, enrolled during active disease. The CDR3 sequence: CASSELRQNEKLFF. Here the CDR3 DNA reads TGTGCCAGCAGTGAACTGCGGCAAAATGAAAAACTGTTTTTT.